At least ten counts were recorded for the clone carrying this TCR beta chain. The isolated RNA, all of it, was reverse transcribed, so expressed TCRB transcripts were what got sequenced. Profiled with immunoSEQ multiplex PCR; TCRdb holds only in-frame clones, not every one. Here the sample spans over 300,000 clones, approximately 8% being singletons. The length of the CDR3 is 14 residues. Germline assignment: CDR1 SGHRS and CDR2 YFSETQ. V was trimmed by 3 bases and J by 9 bases, leaving 15 bases between them. The source of the sample is a study of beta chain features in type 1 diabetes. The chain links TRBV5-1 to TRBJ2-2; the D is unclear. The source is a woman aged 18-29 years in good health. Sequencing was carried out using central memory CD4+ T cells from blood. The CDR3 DNA is TGCGCCAGCAGCTCGATGCGCATCAAAAGGGAGCTGTTTTTT. Protein sequence: CASSSMRIKRELFF.